Listed below are T cell receptor beta chains from one sample, sequenced in a study of OX40 agonist ivuxolimab in advanced cancers. The protocol was immunoSEQ multiplex PCR, while the TCRdb copy is restricted to in-frame clones and leaves out a portion. The top ten clones hold about 6.5% of a sample with approximately 63,000 clones, 75% to 90% of them seen once. Sequencing was performed on CD4+ or CD8+ T cells sorted from blood, taken in a trial of the OX40 agonist ivuxolimab. All receptors derive from an adult with an advanced solid tumor such as melanoma, head and neck, liver or kidney cancer. Both conserved end residues are part of each CDR3. D genes are given only for firm matches. Where a row states a size, it is once, few, many or the class of an expanded clone; other rows omit it.

CDR3	DNA	V	size	length	J	D
CASSVSSSGIAGELFF	TGTGCCAGCAGCGTATCTTCTAGCGGGATTGCCGGGGAGCTGTTTTTT	TRBV9	once	16	TRBJ2-2	TRBD2
CASSWGYEQYF	TGTGCCAGCAGCTGGGGGTACGAGCAGTACTTC	TRBV27	NA	11	TRBJ2-7	NA
CASSSTQGALKEQYF	TGTGCCAGCAGTTCCACACAGGGAGCCCTTAAAGAGCAGTACTTC	TRBV28	NA	15	TRBJ2-7	NA
CASSLVLGGNEKLFF	TGTGCCAGCAGCTTAGTGTTGGGCGGTAATGAAAAACTGTTTTTT	TRBV7-9	NA	15	TRBJ1-4	NA
CASSQDPAAYEQYF	TGCGCCAGCAGCCAAGACCCAGCGGCCTACGAGCAGTACTTC	TRBV4-1	NA	14	TRBJ2-7	NA
CASSIDSPAASTDTQYF	TGTGCCAGTAGTATAGATAGCCCAGCGGCTAGCACAGATACGCAGTATTTT	TRBV19	NA	17	TRBJ2-3	NA
CASSSYPDRGSNQPQHF	TGTGCCAGCAGCTCTTACCCCGACAGGGGTAGCAATCAGCCCCAGCATTTT	TRBV7-8	NA	17	TRBJ1-5	TRBD1
CASSISESDDQPQHF	TGTGCCAGTAGTATTTCTGAGTCAGACGATCAGCCCCAGCATTTT	TRBV19	NA	15	TRBJ1-5	NA
CASSDQGMNQPQHF	TGCGCCAGCAGTGATCAGGGTATGAACCAGCCCCAGCATTTT	TRBV10-1	few	14	TRBJ1-5	NA
CASDHWDGALYEQYF	TGTGCCAGCGACCACTGGGACGGAGCCTTATACGAGCAGTACTTC	TRBV28	NA	15	TRBJ2-7	NA
CASSRTLDEQFF	TGCGCCAGCAGCCGAACTTTAGATGAGCAGTTCTTC	TRBV4-1	few	12	TRBJ2-1	NA
CASSLSPSYNSPLHF	TGTGCCAGCAGCTTATCGCCAAGTTATAATTCACCCCTCCACTTT	TRBV7-6	NA	15	TRBJ1-6	NA
CASSLSGGSTEAFF	TGTGCCAGCAGTTTATCGGGGGGCAGCACTGAAGCTTTCTTT	TRBV27	NA	14	TRBJ1-1	NA
CASSQGLGQALYEQYF	TGTGCCAGCAGCCAAGGCTTGGGACAGGCACTCTACGAGCAGTACTTC	TRBV4-2	NA	16	TRBJ2-7	TRBD1
CASKVGNTEAFF	TGTGCCAGTAAAGTGGGGAACACTGAAGCTTTCTTT	TRBV19	few	12	TRBJ1-1	NA
CASSLGGGNYGYTF	TGTGCCAGCAGCTTAGGTGGCGGTAACTATGGCTACACCTTC	TRBV7-9	NA	14	TRBJ1-2	NA
CAHSSGLYNEQFF	TGTGCCCATTCTAGCGGATTGTACAATGAGCAGTTCTTC	TRBV6-1	once	13	TRBJ2-1	TRBD2
CASSYRGVPYEQYF	TGTGCCAGCAGTTATAGGGGGGTTCCCTACGAGCAGTACTTC	TRBV27	NA	14	TRBJ2-7	NA
CASSEGGGLFYEQYF	TGTGCCAGCAGCGAGGGAGGGGGGCTTTTCTACGAGCAGTACTTC	TRBV7-2	NA	15	TRBJ2-7	NA
CASSPFPNTEAFF	TGTGCCAGCAGCCCCTTTCCGAACACTGAAGCTTTCTTT	TRBV9	NA	13	TRBJ1-1	NA
CASSGGQGNQPQHF	TGTGCCAGTAGTGGGGGACAGGGTAATCAGCCCCAGCATTTT	TRBV19	NA	14	TRBJ1-5	TRBD1
CASSFSGVPYEQYF	TGTGCCAGTAGTTTTAGCGGGGTGCCCTACGAGCAGTACTTC	TRBV19	NA	14	TRBJ2-7	TRBD2
CSALADLYEQYF	TGCAGCGCTTTAGCGGACCTCTACGAGCAGTACTTC	TRBV29-1	NA	12	TRBJ2-7	NA
CASSFRMMETYEQYF	TGTGCCAGCAGTTTTAGAATGATGGAGACCTACGAGCAGTACTTC	TRBV28	NA	15	TRBJ2-7	NA